The sequence of this TCR beta chain was determined in a study of CD8+CD57+ T cells in acquired aplastic anemia (dated by TCRdb to about 2018). The study in broad terms: Extracted DNA from sorted CD4+ and CD8+ cells averaged approximately 3 ug, ranging from roughly 0.17 to 27.4 ug. Points the paper makes about the study in general: Around 28 CD8+ CDR3 sequences were found to be shared between patients and controls, but these sequences appeared to be highly expressed in patients and within the immunodominant clones of the patients. Patients and healthy controls showed no significant difference in CD8+ Simpson's diversity (P=0.060).

Regarding this clonotype: It has no known antigen specificity. Base qualities are not recorded, but no much larger clone differs from it by a single base.

TCR beta VDJ combination and CDR3 sequence profiling used genomic DNA as the template. An Illumina HiSeq 2000 was used for TCR repertoire sequencing. The original pipeline was this. TRBV/TRBJ rearrangement plots, CDR3 size and DJ length profiles, and Simpson's diversity index were used to evaluate the repertoires. The immunodominant clone was defined as the most abundant DNA sequence in deep sequencing data. CDR3 amino acid sequences were checked for sharing across subjects and were also compared against the VDJdb database and published repertoires. Using fastp trimming at Q25 and MiXCR clonotype assembly, TCRdb reanalyzed the public sequencing data and kept in-frame beta chains. One record per CDR3 amino acid sequence lists the most common genes and DNA. V and J calls and clone size were set by TCRdb, not the authors. The sample has more than 250,000 distinct CDR3 sequences on record, roughly half of them singletons. Less than 9.5% of the sample belongs to the ten largest clones.

In the study, sorted CD4+ and CD8+ blood T cells from patients with severe aplastic anemia and from healthy subjects underwent deep sequencing of TCR repertoires. Ficoll-Paque density gradient centrifugation was used to isolate peripheral blood mononuclear cells. Before DNA was extracted, CD4+ and CD8+ T cells were sorted using either FACS or magnetic beads. The germline V gene encodes CDR1 MRHNA and CDR2 SNTAGT. The CDR3 holds 16 amino acids from the cysteine to the phenylalanine. Kept here is only the CDR3 DNA, which spans 48 bases and is read in frame from base 1. Relative to germline, V is missing 5 bases and J is missing 6 bases, with 10 bases of the junction outside any gene match.

Material: sorted CD4+, CD8+, or CD8+CD57+ T cells (not recorded which) from PBMCs. The receptor comes from a human donor with severe aplastic anemia or a healthy control (not recorded which). Rearrangement joined TRBV6-4 to TRBJ1-5; 10 bases in the junction line up with TRBD1. This receptor carries the CDR3 CASSQLGTGASQPQHF. Here is the DNA: TGTGCCAGCAGTCAGCTCGGGACAGGGGCGTCTCAGCCCCAGCATTTT.